The clone carrying this T cell receptor beta chain was observed a handful of times. Its specificity is not known. This specimen comes from a study of healthy donors' naive CD4 and CD8 T cells. Overall study: A new alpha primer set targeted every functional IMGT alpha variant.

A linear amplification protocol produced the TCR libraries from 400 to 550 ng of total RNA. TCRdb called the reads again in MiXCR, with one record for every CDR3 protein. Found here are approximately 200,000 distinct CDR3 sequences, 65% to 80% of them singletons; the top ten hold around 2%. Study-wide results and limits: Possible naive T cell homeostatic proliferation bias remained unaddressed.

The sequenced sample was naive CD4+ and CD8+ T cells sorted from blood, pooled from several donors. The origin of this receptor is a pool of human donors in good health; the sample pools cells from several healthy donors.

CDR3 in DNA: TGCAGCGTCGGGGGACTTAGCTCCTACAATGAGCAGTTCTTC. It is translated as CSVGGLSSYNEQFF. This sequence joins TRBV29-1 and TRBJ2-1, with a possible D match to TRBD2 (6 bases). Trimming left V 6 bases short and J 0 bases short, with 12 bases between. Germline assignment: CDR1 SQVTM and CDR2 ANQGSEA. The CDR3 consists of 14 residues.